Shown below are 7 T cell receptor beta chains from a single sample sequenced in a study of OX40 agonist ivuxolimab in advanced cancers. Method: immunoSEQ multiplex PCR; TCRdb's copy keeps in-frame clones and lacks some. Among 82,000 or so clones listed, just under 95% were seen once. Sample: CD4+ or CD8+ T cells sorted from blood, taken in a trial of the OX40 agonist ivuxolimab. The origin of the receptors is an adult with an advanced solid tumor such as melanoma, head and neck, liver or kidney cancer.

The CDR3 nucleotides read TGTGCCAGCATAGAAAGGGTTGGTTTGATGAACACTGAAGCTTTCTTT. This encodes CASIERVGLMNTEAFF. This chain uses TRBV28 with TRBJ1-1; D is undetermined. The length of the CDR3 is 16 residues. CDR1 is MDHEN, CDR2 SYDVKM, per germline. The ends were cut back, 7 bases at V and 0 bases at J, with 18 bases in the middle.

The chain is built from TRBV27 and TRBJ1-2, with 7 nucleotides matching TRBD1. V was pared by 5 bases and J by 4 bases, with 10 bases of the junction left unmatched. The CDR3 is 15 residues long. Germline V CDR1 and CDR2: MNHEY, SMNVEV (reference sequence). CDR3 amino acids: CASSPYPGGSYGYTF. The CDR3 nucleotides read TGTGCCAGCAGTCCCTACCCAGGGGGGAGCTATGGCTACACCTTC.

For the CDR3, the DNA is TGTGCCAGCAGCTTAGTGCCGGCGCAAGAGACCCAGTACTTC. Its protein is CASSLVPAQETQYF. This rearrangement joins TRBV7-9 to TRBJ2-5; D is unresolved. This CDR3 spans 14 amino acids. Germline CDR1 is SEHNR and CDR2 is FQNEAQ (reference sequence). V lost 1 base and J lost 2, with 8 bases in between. Combining the CDR3 with reference TRBV7-9 and TRBJ2-5 gives the whole variable domain DTGVSQNPRHKITKRGQNVTFRCDPISEHNRLYWYRQTLGQGPEFLTYFQNEAQLEKSRLLSDRFSAERPKGSFSTLEIQRTEQGDSAMYLCASSLVPAQETQYFGPGTRLLVL.

This sequence joins TRBV14 and TRBJ2-3; a weak D match, TRBD2 (6 bases). CDR3 length: 18 residues. CDR1 is SGHDN and CDR2 is FVKESK in the germline V gene. The ends were cut back, 0 bases at V and 2 bases at J, with 18 bases in the middle. CDR3 bases: TGTGCCAGCAGCCAAGACGGGAGATCTCCTTCCTTCACAGATACGCAGTATTTT. It is translated as CASSQDGRSPSFTDTQYF.

The chain is built from TRBV6-6 and TRBJ2-7; D is undetermined. V gave up 2 bases and J gave up 0 bases, with 8 bases separating them. The CDR3 runs to 14 residues. Germline lookup yields CDR1 MNHNY and CDR2 SVGAGI (reference sequence). The CDR3 sequence is CASSYVGNSYEQYF. The DNA for the CDR3 is TGTGCCAGCAGTTACGTAGGGAACTCCTACGAGCAGTACTTC.

As DNA, the CDR3 is TGTGCCAGTCATCAGGGAATGGCCTACAATGAGCAGTTCTTC. Its protein is CASHQGMAYNEQFF. This chain links TRBV19 with TRBJ2-1, with D maybe TRBD1 (5 bases). V was cut by 8 bases and J by 2 bases, with 13 bases left in between. Germline CDR1 is LNHDA and CDR2 is SQIVND (reference sequence). There are 14 residues in the CDR3.

J is TRBJ2-3 and V is TRBV10-1; D might be TRBD2 (5 bases). The germline V gene has CDR1 WNHNN and CDR2 SYGVQD (reference sequence). The CDR3 is 13 residues long. V lost 3 bases to trimming and J lost 8 bases, with 12 bases between them. The CDR3 loop is CASSEKRAGTQYF. DNA for the CDR3: TGCGCCAGCAGTGAAAAACGCGCGGGTACGCAGTATTTT.